This TCR beta chain came from a study of T cell repertoires in cytomegalovirus infection. Overall study context: It was the public TCR beta signatures that indicated both CMV infection and matching HLA type.

TCRdb processed the reads anew with MiXCR; each CDR3 protein has one entry. Of hundreds of thousands of distinct CDR3 sequences in the sample, about a third were seen once. Deletions cut 4 bases from V and 4 bases from J, with 10 bases between. The length of the CDR3 is 13 residues. Germline V gene lookup returns CDR1 MGHDK and CDR2 SYGVNS. V is TRBV25-1 and J is TRBJ2-5; D uncertain. The sample consisted of PBMCs. The sequence was collected from a human donor in good health (CMV status not recorded). Some clones in this sample may be carry-over from other donors' samples. The DNA of the CDR3 is TGTGCCAGCAGTGGGACCCAGGTAGAGACCCAGTACTTC. As protein: CASSGTQVETQYF.